Listed below are T cell receptor beta chains from one sample, sequenced in a study of blood T cells in healthy people across ages. TCRdb reanalysed the 5' RACE reads using MiXCR and keeps one entry per CDR3 protein. Seen here are over 750,000 distinct CDR3 sequences, roughly 25% observed once, and the top ten hold roughly 9%. The same data also went into a second study, on T cells of mothers and their children.

What was sequenced was blood. Receptors originate from a boy younger than 18 in good health. The CDR3 runs from the conserved cysteine through the conserved F or W. A D gene is named only where the DNA matches it firmly. Rows give clone size only sometimes, using once, few, many, or a class for an expanded clone.

size,D,J,V,DNA,CDR3
NA,NA,TRBJ2-5,TRBV11-2,TGTGCCAGCAGCGACTTGGTCAACCTTAAGGACCAGTACTTC,CASSDLVNLKDQYF
many,TRBD2,TRBJ2-5,TRBV5-5,TGTGCCAGCAGCTTGGCGTTAGCGGGGGGGCAAGAGACCCAGTACTTC,CASSLALAGGQETQYF
NA,NA,TRBJ1-1,TRBV6-1,TGTGCCAGCAGGGGTCGGGCAGGGCCGAACACTGAAGCTTTCTTT,CASRGRAGPNTEAFF
NA,NA,TRBJ2-5,TRBV29-1,TGCAGCGTTGGATCGGGATCAGAGACCCAGTACTTC,CSVGSGSETQYF
once,NA,TRBJ2-1,TRBV6-6,TGTGCCAGCCAGGACAGAGAAAACAATGAGCAGTTCTTC,CASQDRENNEQFF
NA,TRBD2,TRBJ2-1,TRBV12-3/TRBV12-4,TGTGCCAGCAGTTTTCTAGCGGGTGACTCCTACAATGAGCAGTTCTTC,CASSFLAGDSYNEQFF
few,TRBD2,TRBJ2-2,TRBV5-1,TGCGCCACTCGAACGGGGGGAGCTGGCCTAGCGGCTTCGAACACCGGGGAGCTGTTTTTT,CATRTGGAGLAASNTGELFF
many,TRBD1,TRBJ1-4,TRBV11-1,TGTGCCAGCAGCCCCGGGACAGTCAATGAAAAACTGTTTTTT,CASSPGTVNEKLFF
few,NA,TRBJ2-2,TRBV6-6,TGTGCCAGCAGTTACCCCGGGGAACCGAACACCGGGGAGCTGTTTTTT,CASSYPGEPNTGELFF
few,NA,TRBJ1-2,TRBV29-1,TGCAGCGTTGTAAGGGGCGGAGTAGGGTATGGCTACACCTTC,CSVVRGGVGYGYTF
few,NA,TRBJ2-7,TRBV2,TGTGCCAGCAGTGAATCCCCGGGACGCCACGAGCAGTACTTC,CASSESPGRHEQYF
NA,TRBD2,TRBJ2-5,TRBV7-2,TGTGCCAGCAGCTTAGCCGGGGGGGCAATGATAGAGACCCAGTACTTC,CASSLAGGAMIETQYF
NA,NA,TRBJ1-2,TRBV6-2/TRBV6-3,TGTGCCAGCAGTGGAGAGAGGGGACGCTATGGCTACACCTTC,CASSGERGRYGYTF
NA,NA,TRBJ1-1,TRBV19,TGTGCCAGTATTGGGGGGTGGCGGACTGAAGCTTTCTTT,CASIGGWRTEAFF
NA,TRBD2,TRBJ2-3,TRBV5-1,TGCGCCGGCAGCTTGGGTACTAGCGGGGGGGCAGATACGCAGTATTTT,CAGSLGTSGGADTQYF
NA,NA,TRBJ2-1,TRBV11-2,TGTGCCAGCAGCGGAACTGGGAGCTCCTACAATGAGCAGTTCTTC,CASSGTGSSYNEQFF
few,NA,TRBJ1-1,TRBV27,TGTGCCAGCACCCCGGGGGGTCATACTGAAGCTTTCTTT,CASTPGGHTEAFF
few,TRBD2,TRBJ2-5,TRBV6-2/TRBV6-3,TGTGCCAGCACCTCGGTTGGACTAGCGGGGGATACGGAAGAGACCCAGTACTTC,CASTSVGLAGDTEETQYF
NA,NA,TRBJ2-6,TRBV29-1,TGCAGCGTTGAGGACTCTGGGGCCAACGTCCTGACTTTC,CSVEDSGANVLTF
NA,TRBD1,TRBJ2-7,TRBV24-1,TGTGCCACCAGTGATCCTCCCCCGGGACAGGGAATATTCGAGCAGTACTTC,CATSDPPPGQGIFEQYF
NA,TRBD2,TRBJ2-5,TRBV7-9,TGTGCCAGCAGGCACGGGACTAGCGGGAGAGTATCCCAAGAGACCCAGTACTTC,CASRHGTSGRVSQETQYF